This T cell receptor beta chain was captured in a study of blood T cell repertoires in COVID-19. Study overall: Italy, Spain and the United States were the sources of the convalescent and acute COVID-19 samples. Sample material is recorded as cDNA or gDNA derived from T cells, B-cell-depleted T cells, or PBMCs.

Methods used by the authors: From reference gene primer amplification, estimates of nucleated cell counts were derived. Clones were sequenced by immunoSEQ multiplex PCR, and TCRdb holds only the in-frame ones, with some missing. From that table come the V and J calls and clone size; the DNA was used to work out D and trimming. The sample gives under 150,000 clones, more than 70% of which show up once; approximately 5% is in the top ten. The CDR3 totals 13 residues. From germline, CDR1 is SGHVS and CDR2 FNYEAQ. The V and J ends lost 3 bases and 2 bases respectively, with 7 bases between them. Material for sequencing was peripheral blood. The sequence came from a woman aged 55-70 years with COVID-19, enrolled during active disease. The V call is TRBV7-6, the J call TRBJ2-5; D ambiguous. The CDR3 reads CASSLIRQETQYF. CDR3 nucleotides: TGTGCCAGCAGCTTGATCCGGCAAGAGACCCAGTACTTC.